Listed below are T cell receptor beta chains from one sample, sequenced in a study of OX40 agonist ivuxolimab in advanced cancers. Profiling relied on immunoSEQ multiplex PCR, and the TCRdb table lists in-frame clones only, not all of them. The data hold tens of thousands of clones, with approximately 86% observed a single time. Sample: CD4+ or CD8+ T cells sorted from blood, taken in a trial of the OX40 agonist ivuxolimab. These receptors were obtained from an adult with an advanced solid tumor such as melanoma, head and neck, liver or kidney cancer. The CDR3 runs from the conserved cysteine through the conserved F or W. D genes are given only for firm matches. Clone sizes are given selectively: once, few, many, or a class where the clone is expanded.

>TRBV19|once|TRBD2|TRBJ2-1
TGTGCCAGTAGTATAGCTATAGCGGGAGGACTGGGCAATGAGCAGTTCTTC
CASSIAIAGGLGNEQFF
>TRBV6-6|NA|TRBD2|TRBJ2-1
TGTGCCAGCAGTTACACCGTAGCGGGAGTGCAAAATGAGCAGTTCTTC
CASSYTVAGVQNEQFF
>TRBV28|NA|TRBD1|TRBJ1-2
TGTGCCAGCAGTTTCGCCCGACAGGGCCTATCCCAATTGAATGGCTACACCTTC
CASSFARQGLSQLNGYTF
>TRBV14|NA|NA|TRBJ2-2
TGTGCCAGCACCCCCGGTACGAACACCGGGGAGCTGTTTTTT
CASTPGTNTGELFF
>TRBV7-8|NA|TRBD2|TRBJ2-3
TGTGCCAGCAGCTTAGGGACTAGCGGGGGCACAGATACGCAGTATTTT
CASSLGTSGGTDTQYF
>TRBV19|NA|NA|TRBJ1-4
TGTGCCAGTAGTATAGATGGGAGAGGATCGGCAACTAATGAAAAACTGTTTTTT
CASSIDGRGSATNEKLFF
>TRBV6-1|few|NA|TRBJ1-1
TGTGCCAGCACTCGACCCGGCAACGCTGAAGCTTTCTTT
CASTRPGNAEAFF
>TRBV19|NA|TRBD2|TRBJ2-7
TGTGCCAGTAAGGAGGGAGGGGCCCGCGGGTCCTACGAGCAGTACTTC
CASKEGGARGSYEQYF
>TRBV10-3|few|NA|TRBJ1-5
TGTGCCATCAGTGAGTCGGGAAGGGGAAATCAGCCCCAGCATTTT
CAISESGRGNQPQHF
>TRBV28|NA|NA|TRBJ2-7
TGTGCCAGCAGTTCCACGGACGCGGCCTATGAGCAGTACTTC
CASSSTDAAYEQYF
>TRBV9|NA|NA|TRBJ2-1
TGTGCCAGCAGCTCCAGACTAGTCCCCAGTGACAATGAGCAGTTCTTC
CASSSRLVPSDNEQFF
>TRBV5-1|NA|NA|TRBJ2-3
TGCGCCAGCAGCTTGATACAGGGGGGGACCACAGATACGCAGTATTTT
CASSLIQGGTTDTQYF
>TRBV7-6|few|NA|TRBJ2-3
TGTGCCAGCTCCATCCTCACAGATACGCAGTATTTT
CASSILTDTQYF
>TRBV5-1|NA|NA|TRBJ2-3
TGCGCCAGCAGCTTGAGCAGCACAGATACGCAGTATTTT
CASSLSSTDTQYF
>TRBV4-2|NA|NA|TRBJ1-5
TGTGCCAGCAGCCAACCGACAGCGAAACATCAGCCCCAGCATTTT
CASSQPTAKHQPQHF